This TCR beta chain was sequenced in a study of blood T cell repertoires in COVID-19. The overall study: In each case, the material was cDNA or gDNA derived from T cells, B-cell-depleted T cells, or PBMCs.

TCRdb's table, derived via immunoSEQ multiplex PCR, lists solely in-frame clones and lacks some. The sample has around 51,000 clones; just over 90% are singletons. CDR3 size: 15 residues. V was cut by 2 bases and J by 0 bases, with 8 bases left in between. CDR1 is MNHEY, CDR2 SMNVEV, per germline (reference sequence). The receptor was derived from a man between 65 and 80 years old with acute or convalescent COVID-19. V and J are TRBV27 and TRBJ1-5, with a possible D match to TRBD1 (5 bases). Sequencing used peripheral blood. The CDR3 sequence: CASSLRGGSNQPQHF. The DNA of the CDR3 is TGTGCCAGCAGTTTACGGGGGGGTAGCAATCAGCCCCAGCATTTT.